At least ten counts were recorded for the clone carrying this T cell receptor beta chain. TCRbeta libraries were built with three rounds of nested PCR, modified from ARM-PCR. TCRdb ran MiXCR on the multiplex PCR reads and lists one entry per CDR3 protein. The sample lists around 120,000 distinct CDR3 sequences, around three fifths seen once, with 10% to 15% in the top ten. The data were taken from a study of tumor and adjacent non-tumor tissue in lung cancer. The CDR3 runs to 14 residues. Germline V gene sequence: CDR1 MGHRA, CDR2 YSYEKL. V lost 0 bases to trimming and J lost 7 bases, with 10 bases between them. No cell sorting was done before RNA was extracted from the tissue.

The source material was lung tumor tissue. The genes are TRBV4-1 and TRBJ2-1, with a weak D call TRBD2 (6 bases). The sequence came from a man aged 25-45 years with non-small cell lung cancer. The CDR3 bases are TGCGCCAGCAGCCAAGAGAGAGGGAGGAATGAGCAGTTCTTC. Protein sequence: CASSQERGRNEQFF.